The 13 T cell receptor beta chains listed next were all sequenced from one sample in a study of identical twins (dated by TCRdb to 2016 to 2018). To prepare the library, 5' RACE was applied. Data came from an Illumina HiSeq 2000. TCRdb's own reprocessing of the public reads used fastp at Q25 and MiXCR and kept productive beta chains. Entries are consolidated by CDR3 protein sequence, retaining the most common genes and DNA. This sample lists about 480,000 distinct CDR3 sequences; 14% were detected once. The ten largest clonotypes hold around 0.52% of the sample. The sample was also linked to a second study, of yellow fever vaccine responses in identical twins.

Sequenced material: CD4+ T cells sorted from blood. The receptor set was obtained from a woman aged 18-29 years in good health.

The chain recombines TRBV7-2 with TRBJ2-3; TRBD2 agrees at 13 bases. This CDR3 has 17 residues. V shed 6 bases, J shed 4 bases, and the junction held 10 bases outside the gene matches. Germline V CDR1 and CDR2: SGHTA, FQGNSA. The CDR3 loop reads CASRTSGTSGTPDTQYF. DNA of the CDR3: TGTGCCAGCAGAACTTCCGGGACTAGCGGGACTCCAGATACGCAGTATTTT.

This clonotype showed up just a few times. CDR3 protein: CSALWSGRKTQYF. The CDR3 DNA reads as TGCAGTGCCCTCTGGAGCGGGAGGAAGACCCAGTACTTC. This rearrangement joins TRBV20-1 to TRBJ2-5, with TRBD2 matching 9 bases. The V and J ends lost 6 bases and 6 bases, in that order; junction bases with no gene match: 8. Per the germline V gene, CDR1 is DFQATT and CDR2 is SNEGSKA (reference sequence). CDR3 length: 13 residues.

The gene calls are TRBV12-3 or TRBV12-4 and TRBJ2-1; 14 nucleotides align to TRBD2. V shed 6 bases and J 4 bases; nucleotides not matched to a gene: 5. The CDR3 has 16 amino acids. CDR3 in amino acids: CASRRTSGGPYNEQFF. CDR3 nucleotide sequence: TGTGCCAGCAGGCGGACTAGCGGGGGGCCGTACAATGAGCAGTTCTTC.

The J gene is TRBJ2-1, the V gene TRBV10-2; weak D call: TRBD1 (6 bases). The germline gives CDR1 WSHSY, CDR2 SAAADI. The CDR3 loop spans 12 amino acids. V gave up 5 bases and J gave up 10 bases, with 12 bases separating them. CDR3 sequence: CASSQQGFEQFF. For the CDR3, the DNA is TGCGCCAGCAGTCAACAGGGCTTCGAGCAGTTCTTC.

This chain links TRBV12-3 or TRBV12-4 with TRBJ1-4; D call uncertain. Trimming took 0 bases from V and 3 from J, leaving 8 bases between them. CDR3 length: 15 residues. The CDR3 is CASSLADGSNEKLFF. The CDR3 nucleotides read TGTGCCAGCAGTTTAGCGGACGGATCTAATGAAAAACTGTTTTTT.

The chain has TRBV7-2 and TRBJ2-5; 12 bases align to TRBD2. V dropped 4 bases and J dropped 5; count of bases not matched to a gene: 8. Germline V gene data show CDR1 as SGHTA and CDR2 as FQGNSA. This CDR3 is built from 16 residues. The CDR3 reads CASSSRASGGGETQYF. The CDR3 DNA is TGTGCCAGCAGCTCTCGGGCTAGCGGGGGGGGCGAGACCCAGTACTTC.

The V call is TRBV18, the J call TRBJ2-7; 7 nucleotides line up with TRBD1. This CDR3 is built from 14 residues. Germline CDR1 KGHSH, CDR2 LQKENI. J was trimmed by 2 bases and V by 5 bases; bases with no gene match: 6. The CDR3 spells CASSSVTGPYEQYF. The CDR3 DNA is TGTGCCAGCTCATCCGTGACAGGGCCCTACGAGCAGTACTTC.

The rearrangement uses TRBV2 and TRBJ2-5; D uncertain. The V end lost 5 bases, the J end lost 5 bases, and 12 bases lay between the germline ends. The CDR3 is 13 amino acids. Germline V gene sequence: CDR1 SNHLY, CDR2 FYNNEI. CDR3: CASSRIVGETQYF. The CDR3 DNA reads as TGTGCCAGCAGTCGAATTGTAGGGGAGACCCAGTACTTC.

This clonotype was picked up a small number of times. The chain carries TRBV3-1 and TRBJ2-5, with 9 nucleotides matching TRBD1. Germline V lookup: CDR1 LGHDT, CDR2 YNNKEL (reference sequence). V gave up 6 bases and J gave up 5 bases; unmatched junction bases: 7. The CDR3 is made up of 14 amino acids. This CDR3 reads CASSQQGARETQYF. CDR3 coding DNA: TGTGCCAGCAGTCAACAGGGGGCCCGGGAGACCCAGTACTTC.

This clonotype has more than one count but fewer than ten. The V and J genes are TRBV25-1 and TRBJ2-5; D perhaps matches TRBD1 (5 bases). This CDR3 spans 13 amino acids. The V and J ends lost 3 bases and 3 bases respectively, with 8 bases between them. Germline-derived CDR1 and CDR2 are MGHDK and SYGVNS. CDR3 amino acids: CASSDRVKETQYF. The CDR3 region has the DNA TGTGCCAGCAGTGACAGGGTAAAAGAGACCCAGTACTTC.

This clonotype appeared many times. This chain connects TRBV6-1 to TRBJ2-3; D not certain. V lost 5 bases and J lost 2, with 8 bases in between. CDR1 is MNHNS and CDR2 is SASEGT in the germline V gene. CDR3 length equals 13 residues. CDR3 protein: CASSRPNTDTQYF. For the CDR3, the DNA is TGTGCCAGCAGTAGGCCTAACACAGATACGCAGTATTTT.

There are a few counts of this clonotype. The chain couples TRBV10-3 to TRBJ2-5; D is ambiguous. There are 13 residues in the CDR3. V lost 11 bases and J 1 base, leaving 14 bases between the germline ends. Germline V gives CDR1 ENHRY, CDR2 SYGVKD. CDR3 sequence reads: CAVAARAQETQYF. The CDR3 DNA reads TGTGCCGTTGCGGCTCGAGCCCAAGAGACCCAGTACTTC.

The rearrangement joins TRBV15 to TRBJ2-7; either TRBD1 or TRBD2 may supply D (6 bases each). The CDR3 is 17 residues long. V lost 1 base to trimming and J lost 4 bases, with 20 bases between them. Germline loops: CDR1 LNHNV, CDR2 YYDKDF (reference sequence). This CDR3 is CATSRVGGGAAIYEQYF. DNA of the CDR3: TGTGCCACCAGCAGAGTTGGGGGCGGGGCGGCAATTTACGAGCAGTACTTC.